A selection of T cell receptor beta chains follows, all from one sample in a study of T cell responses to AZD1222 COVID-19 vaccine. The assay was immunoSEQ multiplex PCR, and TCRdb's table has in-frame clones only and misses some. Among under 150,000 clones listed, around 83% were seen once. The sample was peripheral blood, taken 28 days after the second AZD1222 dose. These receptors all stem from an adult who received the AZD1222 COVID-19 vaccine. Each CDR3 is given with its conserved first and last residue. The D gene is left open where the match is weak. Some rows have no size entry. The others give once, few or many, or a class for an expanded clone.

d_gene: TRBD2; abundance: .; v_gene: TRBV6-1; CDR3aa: CASSEALGGYGQETQYF
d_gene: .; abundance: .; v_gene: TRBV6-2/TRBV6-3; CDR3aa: CASSYSGITTYEQYF
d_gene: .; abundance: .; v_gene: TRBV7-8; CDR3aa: CASSQRGLYNEQFF
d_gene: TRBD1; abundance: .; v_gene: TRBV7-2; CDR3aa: CASSPGQATIYGYTF
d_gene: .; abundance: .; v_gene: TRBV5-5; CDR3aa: CASSLPGQETQYF
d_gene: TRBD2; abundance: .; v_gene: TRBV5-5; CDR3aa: CASSLGGGTYEQYF
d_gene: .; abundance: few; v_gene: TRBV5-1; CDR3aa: CASSLEGRNTEAFF
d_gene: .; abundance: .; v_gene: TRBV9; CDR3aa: CASSPNGQNNEQFF
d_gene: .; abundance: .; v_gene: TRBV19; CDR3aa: CASTERSGNTIYF
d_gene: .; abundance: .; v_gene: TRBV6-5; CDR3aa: CATGRAPLQETQYF
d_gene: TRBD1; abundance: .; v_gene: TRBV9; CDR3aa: CASSVTGTANSPLHF
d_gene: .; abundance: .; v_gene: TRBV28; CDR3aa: CASSLYGSSTDTQYF
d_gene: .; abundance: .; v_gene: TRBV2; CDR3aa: CASSEQGNRNSPLHF
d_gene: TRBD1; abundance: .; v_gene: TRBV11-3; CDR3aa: CASSYRGGNTEAFF
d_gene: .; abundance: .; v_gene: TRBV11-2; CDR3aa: CASSRGRETEAFF
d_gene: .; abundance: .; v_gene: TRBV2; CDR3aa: CASRYGGSYNSPLHF
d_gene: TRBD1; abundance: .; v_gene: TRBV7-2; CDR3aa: CASSLNRGVDGYTF
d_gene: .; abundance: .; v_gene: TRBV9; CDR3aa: CASSPAGVDYGYTF
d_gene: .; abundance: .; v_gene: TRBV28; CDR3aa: CASSFEGISGTEAFF
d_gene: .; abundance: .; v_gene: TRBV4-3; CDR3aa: CASSQDLLEGFLGGYTF
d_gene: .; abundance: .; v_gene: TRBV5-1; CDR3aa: CASSLGTLRTGELFF
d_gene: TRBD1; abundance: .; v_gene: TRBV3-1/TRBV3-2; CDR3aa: CASSRRGGVPGNTIYF
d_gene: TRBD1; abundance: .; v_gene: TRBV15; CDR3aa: CATSRPDRASSYEQYF
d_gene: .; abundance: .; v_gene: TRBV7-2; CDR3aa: CASSLSGLGTGNTIYF
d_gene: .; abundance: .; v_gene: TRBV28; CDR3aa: CASTSANYGYTF
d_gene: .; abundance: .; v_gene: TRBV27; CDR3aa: CASSPSGRGNYGYTF
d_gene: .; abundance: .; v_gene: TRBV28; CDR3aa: CASSLFRTYTEAFF
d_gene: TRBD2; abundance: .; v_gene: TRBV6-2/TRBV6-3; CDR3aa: CASSYHSGGAFETQYF
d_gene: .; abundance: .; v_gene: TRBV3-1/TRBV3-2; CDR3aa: CASSHSEGVYF
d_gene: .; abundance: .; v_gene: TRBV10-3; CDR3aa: CAISESPTNSPLHF
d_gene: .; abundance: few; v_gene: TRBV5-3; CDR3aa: CARSFFFWYDYGYTF
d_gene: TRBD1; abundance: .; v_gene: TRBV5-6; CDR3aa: CASSPTGQGEYGYTF
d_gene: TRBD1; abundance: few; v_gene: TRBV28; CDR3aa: CASLTRTGYEQYF
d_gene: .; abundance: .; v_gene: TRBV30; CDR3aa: CAWSVGARAQHF
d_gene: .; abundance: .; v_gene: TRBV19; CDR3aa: CASTSPCAAMNTEAFF
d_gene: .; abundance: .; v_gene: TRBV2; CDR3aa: CASSDIVGRYNEQFF
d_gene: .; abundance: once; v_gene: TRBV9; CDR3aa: CASSVEGGNQPQHF
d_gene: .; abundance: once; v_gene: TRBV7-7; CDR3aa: CASSPGLPGEQYF
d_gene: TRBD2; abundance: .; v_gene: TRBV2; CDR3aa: CASRGRSGGNNEQFF
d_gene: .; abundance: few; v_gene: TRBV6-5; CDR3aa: CASSPGTNSPLHF
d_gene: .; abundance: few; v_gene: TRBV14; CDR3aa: CASSQILGAGDNSPLHF
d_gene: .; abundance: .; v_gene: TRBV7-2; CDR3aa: CASSLGLSSNYGYTF
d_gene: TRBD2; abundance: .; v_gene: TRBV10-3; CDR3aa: CAISEPTSGEWETQYF
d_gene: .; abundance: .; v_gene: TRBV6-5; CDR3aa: CASRADRYSYEQYF
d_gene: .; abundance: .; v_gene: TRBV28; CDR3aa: CASSFRMGTQYF
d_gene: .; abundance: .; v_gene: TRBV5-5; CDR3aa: CASSLGPGENTEAFF
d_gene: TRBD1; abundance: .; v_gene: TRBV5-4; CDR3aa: CASSAGQATDTQYF
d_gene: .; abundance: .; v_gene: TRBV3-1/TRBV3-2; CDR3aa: CASSQDLAVIGSEAFF
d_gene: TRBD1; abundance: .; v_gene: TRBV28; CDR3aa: CASSLYGQGTGETQYF
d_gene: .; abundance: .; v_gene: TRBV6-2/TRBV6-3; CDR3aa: CASSYVGSDQPQHF
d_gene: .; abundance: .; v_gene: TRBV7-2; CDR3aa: CASSLGRHNTEAFF
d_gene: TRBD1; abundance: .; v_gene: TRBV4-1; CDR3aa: CASSSTGANQPQHF
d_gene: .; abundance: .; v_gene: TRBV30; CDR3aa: CAWSLDRYYGYTF
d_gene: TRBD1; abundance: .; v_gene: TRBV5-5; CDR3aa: CASSLTGDRGYTF
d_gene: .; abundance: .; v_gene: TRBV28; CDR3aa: CASSLNQETQYF
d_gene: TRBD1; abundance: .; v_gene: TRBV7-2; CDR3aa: CASSEDRSSYNSPLHF
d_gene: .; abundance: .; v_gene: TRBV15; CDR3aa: CATSRGTLGNTEAFF
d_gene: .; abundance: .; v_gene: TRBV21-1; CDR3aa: CAIRQGAISPLHF